The 8 T cell receptor beta chains presented below share a single source sample, sequenced in a study of CD8 T cells in ankylosing spondylitis. TCRdb processed the 5' RACE reads anew with MiXCR; each CDR3 protein has one entry. The sample has fewer than 350,000 distinct CDR3 sequences, around 10% seen once. Sequencing used blood, either unsorted or a sorted T cell fraction (not recorded which). The source of these receptors is a female donor with ankylosing spondylitis or in good health (not recorded which).

This clonotype has a handful of counts. This chain uses TRBV20-1 with TRBJ2-2; a possible D gene is TRBD2 (5 bases). The germline CDR1 and CDR2 sequences are DFQATT and SNEGSKA (reference sequence). V was clipped by 0 bases and J by 0 bases, with 11 bases between them. There are 16 residues in the CDR3. The CDR3 sequence: CSARDSRAANTGELFF. As DNA, the CDR3 is TGCAGTGCTAGAGATTCGCGGGCCGCGAACACCGGGGAGCTGTTTTTT.

This clonotype is a singleton in its sample. The junction differs from germline at one of its ends, possibly a read error. V usage is TRBV5-5 and J usage is TRBJ1-1; D not resolved. Germline V CDR1 and CDR2: SGHKS, YYEKEE (reference sequence). This CDR3 has 14 residues. CDR3 sequence: CASSLRLLNSEAIF. CDR3 in DNA: TGTGCCAGCAGCTTGAGGCTACTGAACTCTGAAGCTATCTTT.

In regard to this clonotype: Being one base from a much bigger clone, this may be a read error. The chain employs TRBV11-2 and TRBJ2-1, with TRBD2 matching over 15 bases. The CDR3 runs 18 residues. Trimming removed 2 bases from V and 5 bases from J; junction bases left unmatched: 7. The V gene's germline CDR1 is SGHAT and CDR2 FQNNGV. Here the CDR3 DNA reads TGTGCCAGCAGCTTAAGAATTGGGACTAGCGGGAGGCACAATGAGCAGTTCTTC. Translation gives CASSLRIGTSGRHNEQFF.

This clonotype came up many times. This rearrangement joins TRBV5-1 to TRBJ1-2, with 8 bases lining up with TRBD1. V was pared by 4 bases and J by 4 bases, with 12 bases of the junction left unmatched. The CDR3 sequence is 16 residues long. Germline values: CDR1 SGHRS, CDR2 YFSETQ. CDR3 region: CASSPRAGGDLYGYTF. CDR3 DNA sequence: TGCGCCAGCAGCCCCCGGGCAGGGGGCGATCTCTATGGCTACACCTTC.

The V gene is TRBV5-6, the J gene TRBJ1-5; no definite D call. Trimming left V 0 bases short and J 3 bases short, with 10 bases between. The CDR3 has 15 amino acids. Germline CDR1 is SGHDT and CDR2 is YYEEEE. The CDR3, as DNA: TGTGCCAGCAGCTTGGGCGGGGTTGCCAATCAGCCCCAGCATTTT. Translating gives CASSLGGVANQPQHF.

There are many counts of this clonotype. The rearrangement joins TRBV25-1 to TRBJ1-6; no definite D call. CDR3 size: 15 residues. Trimming shortened V by 5 bases and J by 9 bases, and 17 bases separated the two germline ends. Germline assignment: CDR1 MGHDK and CDR2 SYGVNS. CDR3 protein: CASSPAGNLLSPLHF. The CDR3 DNA is TGTGCCAGCAGTCCAGCAGGCAACCTCCTTTCACCCCTCCACTTT.

The chain employs TRBV9 and TRBJ1-3; D not certain. CDR1 is SGDLS, CDR2 YYNGEE, per germline. The CDR3 runs 13 residues. V was cut by 4 bases and J by 1 base, with 6 bases left in between. In DNA, the CDR3 is TGTGCCAGCAGCTCCATGTCTGGAAACACCATATATTTT. Protein sequence: CASSSMSGNTIYF.

The chain employs TRBV5-5 and TRBJ2-7, with 7 positions matching TRBD1. In germline, CDR1 is SGHKS, CDR2 YYEKEE (reference sequence). Trimming at V came to 5 bases and at J to 3 bases, leaving 5 bases not matched to a gene. The CDR3 covers 13 residues. The CDR3 loop is CASSPHRGYEQYF. DNA of the CDR3: TGTGCCAGCAGTCCCCACAGGGGCTACGAGCAGTACTTC. The full variable domain, completed using reference TRBV5-5 and TRBJ2-7, is DAGVTQSPTHLIKTRGQQVTLRCSPISGHKSVSWYQQVLGQGPQFIFQYYEKEERGRGNFPDRFSARQFPNYSSELNVNALLLGDSALYLCASSPHRGYEQYFGPGTRLTVT.